This is a list of T cell receptor beta chains from one sample in a study of HIV-infected patients and healthy controls. TCRdb independently ran MiXCR on the 5' RACE reads; one entry per CDR3 protein. The sample lists about 64,000 distinct CDR3 sequences, about 19% occurring once. The sequenced material came from CD4+ T cells from blood. All receptors derive from a human donor in good health. CDR3s include the opening cysteine and the closing phenylalanine or tryptophan. The D gene is left open where the match is weak. Clone size is given for some rows only: seen once, a few or many times, or a class if the clone is expanded.

j_call v_call clone_size d_call cdr3_nt cdr3_aa
TRBJ1-3 TRBV12-3/TRBV12-4 . . TGTGCCCTGCGGGAGGGCCCAAGCTCTGGAAACACCATATATTTT CALREGPSSGNTIYF
TRBJ2-1 TRBV6-1 many TRBD2 TGTGCCAGCAGTGAAGGGCAGTTACGGACTAGGAGCGGGGATGAGCAGTTCTTC CASSEGQLRTRSGDEQFF
TRBJ2-4 TRBV10-2 many . TGCGCCAGCAGCCTAGACAGAGACCAAAACATTCAGTACTTC CASSLDRDQNIQYF
TRBJ2-7 TRBV10-2 many . TGCGCCAGCAGTCAGGGACAAGCCTACGAGCAGTACTTC CASSQGQAYEQYF
TRBJ1-2 TRBV4-2 many . TGTGCCAGCAGCGACGGAAACTATGGCTACACCTTC CASSDGNYGYTF
TRBJ1-5 TRBV12-3/TRBV12-4 . . TGTGCCAGCAGTTTAATGGGGGGGGCGGGTCAGCCCCAGCATTTT CASSLMGGAGQPQHF
TRBJ2-1 TRBV20-1 few . TGCAGTGCTCAACGACATTCCGGCCCTAGCGTTCGCTCCTACAATGAGCAGTTCTTC CSAQRHSGPSVRSYNEQFF
TRBJ2-7 TRBV20-1 many TRBD2 TGCAGTGCCGATGTTTATAGCGGGAGGGCCTCCGAGCAGTACTTC CSADVYSGRASEQYF
TRBJ1-1 TRBV7-9 many . TGTGCCAGCAGCAAGAGGGACTTCGGAACTGAAGCTTTCTTT CASSKRDFGTEAFF
TRBJ2-3 TRBV5-4 . . TGTGCCAGCAGCTTTGGGAAAGCAGATACGCAGTATTTT CASSFGKADTQYF
TRBJ1-2 TRBV20-1 . . TGCAGTGCTAGGAACGGATCTAACTATGGCTACACCTTC CSARNGSNYGYTF
TRBJ2-1 TRBV7-3 few . TGTGCCAGCAGCTTAAAGGGACTGCTATACAATGAGCAGTTCTTC CASSLKGLLYNEQFF
TRBJ1-1 TRBV10-3 . . TGTGCCATCAACTCACAGGGCATGAACACTGAAGCTTTCTTT CAINSQGMNTEAFF
TRBJ2-2 TRBV3-1 many TRBD1 TGTGCCAGCAGCCAAGAGAGGGACAGGGGGCCCGGGGAGCTGTTTTTT CASSQERDRGPGELFF
TRBJ2-7 TRBV7-2 many . TGTGCCAGCAGCTCAAGGGGGGGGGACCCCCCCTACGAGCAGTACTTC CASSSRGGDPPYEQYF